This T cell receptor (beta chain) is drawn from a study of T cell repertoires in cytomegalovirus infection. General study results and limits: CMV-specific TCR beta clonotypes restricted by HLA-C were the ones dominating the ex vivo response.

TCRdb reprocessed the reads with MiXCR, giving one entry per CDR3 protein. The data contain 450,000 to 600,000 distinct CDR3 sequences, roughly 10% of them singletons. A few counts support this clonotype. Its cognate antigen is unknown. The CDR3 covers 14 residues. Trimming stripped 1 base from V and 8 bases from J, with 9 bases between. Per germline, CDR1 PRHDT and CDR2 FYEKMQ (reference sequence). J is TRBJ1-6 and V is TRBV13; D is undetermined. The receptor was isolated from a human donor in good health (CMV status not recorded). Some clones in this sample may be carry-over from other donors' samples. Sequencing input: PBMCs. The CDR3 coding sequence is TGTGCCAGCAGCTTAGTTCCCGGAGATTCACCCCTCCACTTT. Its protein product is CASSLVPGDSPLHF. The whole variable domain, filled in from reference TRBV13 and TRBJ1-6, reads AAGVIQSPRHLIKEKRETATLKCYPIPRHDTVYWYQQGPGQDPQFLISFYEKMQSDKGSIPDRFSAQQFSDYHSELNMSSLELGDSALYFCASSLVPGDSPLHFGNGTRLTVT.